These T cell receptor beta chains were read from a single sample in a study of blood T cell repertoires in COVID-19. Method: immunoSEQ multiplex PCR; TCRdb's copy keeps in-frame clones and lacks some. The table shows a few hundred thousand clones, with 86% occurring only once. The source material was peripheral blood. These receptors all come from a man aged 55-75 years with acute or convalescent COVID-19. CDR3s include the opening cysteine and the closing phenylalanine or tryptophan. The D gene is left open where the match is weak. For some rows the clone size is stated as once, few or many, or as a class when expanded; others skip it.

D gene	clone size	V gene	J gene	CDR3 protein	CDR3 DNA
TRBD1	NA	TRBV27	TRBJ1-5	CASKKRTGEGQPQHF	TGTGCCAGTAAAAAGAGGACAGGGGAGGGACAGCCCCAGCATTTT
TRBD1	NA	TRBV7-2	TRBJ2-2	CASSFRTGNTGELFF	TGTGCCAGCAGCTTTCGGACAGGGAACACCGGGGAGCTGTTTTTT
TRBD2	NA	TRBV19	TRBJ2-5	CASSISGDGGSTQYF	TGTGCCAGTAGTATAAGCGGGGACGGGGGGTCGACCCAGTACTTC
NA	NA	TRBV7-6	TRBJ2-7	CASSLDQGRFYEQYF	TGTGCCAGCAGCTTAGATCAGGGGCGCTTCTACGAGCAGTACTTC
NA	NA	TRBV7-2	TRBJ2-2	CASSFAITRPGELFF	TGTGCCAGCAGCTTTGCTATTACCCGTCCCGGGGAGCTGTTTTTT
TRBD2	NA	TRBV5-4	TRBJ2-5	CASSPGLAGERQTQYF	TGTGCCAGCAGCCCGGGACTAGCGGGGGAGCGGCAGACCCAGTACTTC
NA	NA	TRBV28	TRBJ1-1	CASSFRRDVNTEAFF	TGTGCCAGCAGTTTCAGGAGGGACGTAAACACTGAAGCTTTCTTT
NA	few	TRBV11-3	TRBJ2-5	CASSLELLGTQYF	TGTGCCAGCAGCTTAGAACTCCTAGGGACCCAGTACTTC
NA	NA	TRBV9	TRBJ1-3	CASSVEGAGNTIYF	TGTGCCAGCAGCGTAGAGGGGGCTGGAAACACCATATATTTT
TRBD2	NA	TRBV27	TRBJ2-3	CASIWSSGSTDTQYF	TGTGCCAGCATATGGTCTAGCGGTAGCACAGATACGCAGTATTTT
NA	NA	TRBV7-2	TRBJ2-1	CASSLDGYNEQFF	TGTGCCAGCAGCCTAGACGGGTACAATGAGCAGTTCTTC
NA	NA	TRBV25-1	TRBJ1-6	CASSQTGFGSPLHF	TGTGCCAGCAGTCAGACAGGATTCGGTTCACCCCTCCACTTT
TRBD1	NA	TRBV30	TRBJ1-5	CAWAVGQGYQPQHF	TGTGCCTGGGCTGTCGGACAGGGGTACCAGCCCCAGCATTTT
TRBD2	NA	TRBV4-1	TRBJ2-3	CASSRALAGVDTQYF	TGCGCCAGCAGCCGAGCACTAGCGGGAGTGGATACGCAGTATTTT
NA	NA	TRBV6-6	TRBJ1-1	CASSSLRAFF	TGTGCCAGCAGTTCCCTCCGAGCTTTCTTT
TRBD1	NA	TRBV5-6	TRBJ1-2	CASSLKGAKGGYTF	TGTGCCAGCAGCTTGAAGGGGGCGAAGGGTGGCTACACCTTC
NA	NA	TRBV6-5	TRBJ2-7	CASRAGFWYEQYF	TGTGCCAGCAGGGCAGGGTTTTGGTACGAGCAGTACTTC
TRBD2	NA	TRBV11-2	TRBJ2-5	CASSTQLAGGQETQYF	TGTGCCAGCAGCACCCAACTAGCGGGAGGGCAAGAGACCCAGTACTTC
TRBD2	NA	TRBV27	TRBJ2-1	CASSPTSGWPYEQFF	TGTGCCAGCAGCCCGACTAGCGGGTGGCCATATGAGCAGTTCTTC
NA	NA	TRBV21-1	TRBJ2-7	CASSPSGTSPIPQDF	TGTGCCAGCAGCCCAAGCGGGACAAGCCCCATACCTCAAGACTTC
NA	NA	TRBV5-1	TRBJ2-1	CASSLGGADYNEQFF	TGCGCCAGCAGTTTAGGAGGGGCGGACTACAATGAGCAGTTCTTC
NA	NA	TRBV7-3	TRBJ1-2	CASSLGDGIAGGYTF	TGTGCCAGCAGCTTGGGCGATGGGATAGCGGGGGGCTACACCTTC
TRBD2	NA	TRBV2	TRBJ2-1	CASSPRDYYNEQFF	TGTGCCAGCAGTCCCCGGGACTATTACAATGAGCAGTTCTTC
NA	NA	TRBV10-3	TRBJ2-1	CAISGREPPRNEQFF	TGTGCCATCAGTGGGCGGGAACCACCCCGGAATGAGCAGTTCTTC
NA	NA	TRBV27	TRBJ1-6	CASSLSPGGGASPLHF	TGTGCCAGCAGTCTAAGCCCTGGGGGGGGAGCATCACCCCTCCACTTT
TRBD1	NA	TRBV19	TRBJ1-2	CASSNLRGDRDYGYTF	TGTGCCAGTAGCAACCTGAGGGGGGACAGGGACTATGGCTACACCTTC
NA	NA	TRBV7-3	TRBJ2-1	CASSLNGGNSYNEQFF	TGTGCCAGCAGCTTAAATGGCGGCAACTCCTACAATGAGCAGTTCTTC
TRBD1	NA	TRBV11-2	TRBJ2-1	CASSLEPGQVNNEQFF	TGTGCCAGCAGCTTAGAGCCGGGACAGGTGAACAATGAGCAGTTCTTC
TRBD1	NA	TRBV11-3	TRBJ1-2	CASSARQGAGYGYTF	TGTGCCAGCAGCGCAAGACAGGGGGCCGGCTATGGCTACACCTTC
NA	NA	TRBV27	TRBJ2-5	CASSALGQQETQYF	TGTGCCAGCAGTGCCCTGGGACAACAAGAGACCCAGTACTTC
TRBD1	NA	TRBV15	TRBJ2-7	CATSRETGADYEQYF	TGTGCCACCAGCAGAGAAACAGGGGCAGACTACGAGCAGTACTTC
TRBD1	once	TRBV4-3	TRBJ2-2	CASSQTGDTGELFF	TGCGCCAGCAGCCAGACAGGGGACACCGGGGAGCTGTTTTTT
NA	NA	TRBV12-3/TRBV12-4	TRBJ1-5	CASREGGPQPQHF	TGTGCCAGCAGGGAAGGGGGTCCTCAGCCCCAGCATTTT
TRBD2	NA	TRBV30	TRBJ2-5	CAWSVLVGLALHF	TGTGCCTGGAGTGTACTGGTCGGACTAGCTCTGCACTTC
TRBD2	NA	TRBV30	TRBJ2-7	CAWSKGAGEQYF	TGTGCCTGGAGTAAAGGAGCGGGGGAGCAGTACTTC
TRBD2	NA	TRBV29-1	TRBJ2-4	CSVEKREESVAKNIQYF	TGCAGCGTTGAAAAGCGGGAGGAGTCGGTAGCCAAAAACATTCAGTACTTC
TRBD1	NA	TRBV27	TRBJ2-7	CASSLATGDVSRWEQYF	TGTGCCAGCAGTTTGGCTACAGGGGACGTATCAAGGTGGGAGCAGTACTTC
TRBD2	NA	TRBV7-3	TRBJ2-7	CASSFGGSSYEQYF	TGTGCCAGCAGCTTCGGGGGGAGCAGCTACGAGCAGTACTTC
NA	NA	TRBV14	TRBJ1-6	CASSPFRGSGGGYNSPLHF	TGTGCCAGCAGTCCGTTCAGGGGATCGGGGGGAGGCTATAATTCACCCCTCCACTTT
TRBD1	NA	TRBV28	TRBJ2-7	CASSSTTGYYEQYF	TGTGCCAGCAGTTCGACGACAGGGTACTACGAGCAGTACTTC
NA	NA	TRBV30	TRBJ2-7	CAWNARVDSYEQYF	TGTGCCTGGAACGCGCGGGTCGACTCCTACGAGCAGTACTTC
TRBD1	NA	TRBV6-5	TRBJ1-1	CAIHGQGTNTEAFF	TGTGCCATCCACGGACAGGGGACGAACACTGAAGCTTTCTTT
NA	NA	TRBV21-1	TRBJ1-4	CASSRFAGGNEKLFF	NA
NA	NA	TRBV21-1	TRBJ1-2	CASSLRLEGYTF	TGTGCCAGCAGCCTCCGCCTGGAGGGCTACACCTTC
TRBD1	few	TRBV10-3	TRBJ1-5	CAIRDRDGQPQHF	TGTGCCATCAGGGACAGGGATGGTCAGCCCCAGCATTTT
NA	NA	TRBV6-5	TRBJ1-4	CASSLLTVGNEKLFF	TGTGCCAGCAGTTTGCTGACAGTCGGAAATGAAAAACTGTTTTTT
NA	NA	TRBV4-1	TRBJ2-1	CASSQVGLGGEQFF	TGCGCCAGCAGCCAAGTGGGTCTCGGCGGTGAGCAGTTCTTC
NA	once	TRBV18	TRBJ2-7	CASSPLSSYEQYF	TGTGCCAGCTCACCTCTTAGCTCCTACGAGCAGTACTTC
NA	few	TRBV28	TRBJ1-3	CASTTSGFSGNTIYF	TGTGCCAGCACTACATCCGGGTTCTCTGGAAACACCATATATTTT
TRBD2	NA	TRBV30	TRBJ2-7	CAWSARSGGYEQYF	TGTGCCTGGAGTGCCCGTTCGGGAGGGTACGAGCAGTACTTC
TRBD1	once	TRBV18	TRBJ2-7	CASSPFRTGDSSYEQYF	TGTGCCAGCTCACCATTCCGGACAGGGGACTCCTCCTACGAGCAGTACTTC
NA	NA	TRBV10-3	TRBJ2-5	CAISESLQETQYF	TGTGCCATCAGTGAGTCGTTACAAGAGACCCAGTACTTC
NA	few	TRBV21-1	TRBJ1-4	CASSPPGNEKLFF	TGTGCCAGCAGCCCCCCGGGTAATGAAAAACTGTTTTTT
TRBD2	NA	TRBV5-6	TRBJ2-4	CASSLVASGGLAKNIQYF	TGTGCCAGCAGCTTGGTGGCTAGCGGGGGCCTAGCCAAAAACATTCAGTACTTC
TRBD1	NA	TRBV7-2	TRBJ1-2	CASSLLTGFGGYTF	TGTGCCAGCAGCTTACTGACAGGGTTTGGTGGCTACACCTTC
NA	NA	TRBV28	TRBJ2-7	CASSPPAVYEQYF	TGTGCCAGCAGCCCCCCGGCGGTCTACGAGCAGTACTTC
NA	NA	TRBV28	TRBJ2-7	CASSFLLKGDEQYF	TGTGCCAGCAGTTTCCTCTTGAAGGGGGACGAGCAGTACTTC
TRBD1	NA	TRBV10-3	TRBJ1-5	CAISEQGDWYSNQPQHF	TGTGCCATCAGTGAACAGGGGGATTGGTATAGCAATCAGCCCCAGCATTTT
NA	NA	TRBV3-1/TRBV3-2	TRBJ1-3	CASSQSDRMGNTIYF	TGTGCCAGCAGCCAATCGGACAGAATGGGAAACACCATATATTTT
TRBD1	NA	TRBV28	TRBJ1-3	CASSFTGAGGNTIYF	TGTGCCAGCAGTTTCACAGGGGCGGGTGGAAACACCATATATTTT